This T cell receptor beta chain was observed in a study of monozygotic twins with inflammatory bowel disease. TCRdb processed the 5' RACE reads again and assigns one entry to each CDR3 protein, with no DNA. This sample's table reports around 400,000 distinct CDR3 sequences. This CDR3 has 15 amino acids. The sequenced material came from blood. This chain uses TRBV12-3 or TRBV12-4 with TRBJ2-5; the D call from TCRdb, TRBD2, cannot be confirmed without DNA. This receptor was obtained from a human donor with ulcerative colitis or Crohn's disease, or a healthy co-twin of an affected twin (not recorded which). Here the CDR3 reads CASIKSGTTQETQYF.